A selection of T cell receptor beta chains follows, all from one sample in a study of T cells in localized non-small cell lung cancer. Profiling relied on immunoSEQ multiplex PCR, and the TCRdb table lists in-frame clones only, not all of them. Of about 2,800 clones in the sample, approximately 18% are singletons; the top ten hold more than 10%. This specimen was lung tumor tissue, taken before any cancer treatment. The receptor set was obtained from a woman aged 40 to 75 with stage II lung adenocarcinoma. The CDR3 runs from the conserved cysteine through the conserved F or W. Each record gives: CDR3 protein, J gene, CDR3 length, D gene, V gene. D genes are given only for firm matches.

CDR3aa: CASSVAPEAYGYTF
j_gene: TRBJ1-2
len: 14
d_gene: .
v_gene: TRBV9

CDR3aa: CASRNQPQGASSYNSPLHF
j_gene: TRBJ1-6
len: 19
d_gene: TRBD1
v_gene: TRBV5-1

CDR3aa: CASSRSGFSNTEAFF
j_gene: TRBJ1-1
len: 15
d_gene: .
v_gene: TRBV11-3

CDR3aa: CASSLGQPGNYGYTF
j_gene: TRBJ1-2
len: 15
d_gene: .
v_gene: TRBV11-3

CDR3aa: CASSIKRTEAFF
j_gene: TRBJ1-1
len: 12
d_gene: .
v_gene: TRBV19

CDR3aa: CASSQDTSGYNEQFF
j_gene: TRBJ2-1
len: 15
d_gene: TRBD2
v_gene: TRBV4-1

CDR3aa: CASSPSRDNNSPLHF
j_gene: TRBJ1-6
len: 15
d_gene: .
v_gene: TRBV18

CDR3aa: CASAGPSYNEQFF
j_gene: TRBJ2-1
len: 13
d_gene: .
v_gene: TRBV6-8

CDR3aa: CASSGWDAPNPYGYTF
j_gene: TRBJ1-2
len: 16
d_gene: .
v_gene: TRBV6-8

CDR3aa: CASSLGTGTGDTGELFF
j_gene: TRBJ2-2
len: 17
d_gene: TRBD1
v_gene: TRBV11-3

CDR3aa: CASGLQGDEKLFF
j_gene: TRBJ1-4
len: 13
d_gene: TRBD1
v_gene: TRBV16

CDR3aa: CATSPGPRNEKLFF
j_gene: TRBJ1-4
len: 14
d_gene: .
v_gene: TRBV15

CDR3aa: CASSIPSWGVDTEAFF
j_gene: TRBJ1-1
len: 16
d_gene: .
v_gene: TRBV11-3

CDR3aa: CASSLGKGGDYGYTF
j_gene: TRBJ1-2
len: 15
d_gene: .
v_gene: TRBV11-3

CDR3aa: CASTKTRGIGTDTQYF
j_gene: TRBJ2-3
len: 16
d_gene: .
v_gene: TRBV6-8

CDR3aa: CASTEGQPGEKLFF
j_gene: TRBJ1-4
len: 14
d_gene: .
v_gene: TRBV6-8

CDR3aa: CSVRLGGNEQFF
j_gene: TRBJ2-1
len: 12
d_gene: .
v_gene: TRBV29-1

CDR3aa: CASSLIGSDYGYTF
j_gene: TRBJ1-2
len: 14
d_gene: .
v_gene: TRBV11-3

CDR3aa: CASSLGSGKETQYF
j_gene: TRBJ2-5
len: 14
d_gene: .
v_gene: TRBV11-3

CDR3aa: CASSQNTGTGSYYGYTF
j_gene: TRBJ1-2
len: 17
d_gene: TRBD1
v_gene: TRBV4-1

CDR3aa: CASSPRGTKAFF
j_gene: TRBJ1-1
len: 12
d_gene: .
v_gene: TRBV28

CDR3aa: CASTGTEIYEQYF
j_gene: TRBJ2-7
len: 13
d_gene: TRBD1
v_gene: TRBV28